This T cell receptor beta chain was observed in a study of post-analysis software for immune sequencing data. Findings and limits, study-wide: In patients, TRBV5-6, TRBV5-1 and TRBV20-1 belonged to roughly five TRBV segments found more frequently than in controls.

This clonotype was recorded a few times. Its antigen is not known. cDNA libraries of TCR beta carried unique molecular identifiers. From the PCR reads, TCRdb called clonotypes with MiXCR, one entry per CDR3 protein. The data hold about 760,000 distinct CDR3 sequences, with less than 35% observed a single time. Germline CDR1 reads KGHDR; CDR2 reads SFDVKD. Trimming stripped 3 bases from V and 4 bases from J, with 11 bases between. This CDR3 is 14 amino acids long. The chain uses TRBV24-1 and TRBJ2-5; a weak D match, TRBD1 (6 bases). The sample taken for sequencing was blood. The receptor comes from a girl aged 10 to 17 with multiple sclerosis. The CDR3 nucleotides are TGTGCCACCAGTGATACAGGGCAGGGAGAGACCCAGTACTTC. Its protein is CATSDTGQGETQYF.